The 7 T cell receptor beta chains given below trace back to one sample, sequenced in a study of shared clonotypes between healthy human individuals. Libraries were prepared by immunoSEQ multiplex PCR; TCRdb keeps only in-frame clonotypes and omits some of them. The table lists roughly 2.1 million clones, 90% to 95% of them singletons. It was CD45RO-negative cells, positively selected for CCR7, that made up naive CD8 cells, with terminally differentiated effector memory CD45RA+ cells excluded. The sample comprised naive CD8+ T cells from PBMCs. The receptors derive from a man aged 18-30 years in good health. Some clones in this sample may be carry-over from other donors' samples.

The chain uses TRBV27 and TRBJ2-1; 8 bases agree with TRBD2. CDR1 and CDR2 from the germline V gene are MNHEY and SMNVEV (reference sequence). The ends lost 2 bases at V and 7 bases at J; junction bases unmatched: 7. The CDR3 runs 15 residues. The CDR3 here is CASSLAGLVTNEQFF. The DNA for the CDR3 is TGTGCCAGCAGTTTAGCGGGACTAGTTACGAATGAGCAGTTCTTC.

The gene calls are TRBV6-5 and TRBJ1-2; D is undetermined. With 0 bases removed from V and 6 bases from J, the gap between germline ends came to 8 bases. Germline CDR1 MNHEY, CDR2 SVGAGI. The CDR3 totals 13 residues. CDR3 sequence reads: CASSYSLADGYTF. The CDR3 region has the DNA TGTGCCAGCAGTTACTCGCTCGCGGATGGCTACACCTTC.

The genes are TRBV6-1 and TRBJ1-1, with 10 bases lining up with TRBD1. This CDR3 contains 17 residues. Germline CDR1 reads MNHNS; CDR2 reads SASEGT. The ends lost 4 bases at V and 1 base at J; junction bases unmatched: 9. As DNA, the CDR3 is TGTGCCAGCAGTGTGCTCGGGGACAGGGGAGGGAACACTGAAGCTTTCTTT. Amino acids: CASSVLGDRGGNTEAFF.

This chain joins TRBV5-6 and TRBJ1-1; weak D call: TRBD1 (5 bases). From germline, CDR1 is SGHDT and CDR2 YYEEEE. V lost 2 bases and J lost 2, with 19 bases in between. The CDR3 extends over 17 amino acids. In DNA form, the CDR3 reads TGTGCCAGCAGCTTCGGTACAGGTGTATTATACAACACTGAAGCTTTCTTT. It translates to CASSFGTGVLYNTEAFF.

The J gene is TRBJ1-1, the V gene TRBV6-6, with a possible D match to TRBD1 (6 bases). The CDR3 loop spans 14 amino acids. Trimming removed 6 bases from V and 1 base from J, with 12 bases in between. The germline CDR1 and CDR2 sequences are MNHNY and SVGAGI (reference sequence). The DNA of the CDR3 is TGTGCCAGCAGCCCTTGGACAGAGAACACTGAAGCTTTCTTT. It encodes CASSPWTENTEAFF.

In this sample, this clone turned up a few times. The rearrangement joins TRBV28 to TRBJ2-7; 11 nucleotides agree with TRBD1. With V trimmed by 4 bases and J by 2 bases, 1 base remained unmatched. The germline gives CDR1 MDHEN, CDR2 SYDVKM. This CDR3 has 14 residues. The CDR3 region is CASSWGQGAYEQYF. CDR3 nucleotide sequence: TGTGCCAGCAGTTGGGGACAGGGGGCCTACGAGCAGTACTTC.

The rearrangement uses TRBV28 and TRBJ2-2; D is ambiguous. In germline, CDR1 is MDHEN, CDR2 SYDVKM. CDR3 length: 12 amino acids. Trimming removed 6 bases at V and 6 bases at J, with 8 bases between. The CDR3: CASRQTAGELFF. Here the CDR3 DNA reads TGTGCCAGCAGACAAACGGCCGGGGAGCTGTTTTTT. The full variable domain, with the rest looked up from reference TRBV28 and TRBJ2-2, is DVKVTQSSRYLVKRTGEKVFLECVQDMDHENMFWYRQDPGLGLRLIYFSYDVKMKEKGDIPEGYSVSREKKERFSLILESASTNQTSMYLCASRQTAGELFFGEGSRLTVL.